This T cell receptor (beta chain) emerged from a study of blood T cells in healthy people across ages. The study's findings and limits: Roughly linear declines in TCR beta diversity per million T cells occurred with age. With donor CMV status unknown, expanded clonotype changes were possibly confounded.

With a J-beta primer mix and a sample-barcoded 5' primer, a second PCR ran 7 to 11 cycles. TCRdb redid the calling of the 5' RACE reads with MiXCR, one entry per CDR3 protein. The table includes 1.5 million to 1.9 million distinct CDR3 sequences, approximately 42% detected once. This clonotype has just a few counts. Its antigen is undetermined. Input material: blood. The origin of this receptor is a young woman in good health.

The CDR3 loop reads CATGQGANQPQHF. The CDR3 DNA follows: TGTGCCACAGGACAGGGGGCGAATCAGCCCCAGCATTTT. The V gene is TRBV27, the J gene TRBJ1-5; the match to TRBD1 covers 11 bases. Trimming removed 10 bases from V and 4 bases from J; junction bases left unmatched: 3. Germline V gene data show CDR1 as MNHEY and CDR2 as SMNVEV (reference sequence). The CDR3 sequence is 13 residues long.